This T cell receptor (beta chain) was sequenced in a study of blood T cell repertoires in COVID-19. Clones were read by immunoSEQ multiplex PCR, and TCRdb kept only the in-frame ones, dropping some. The sample lists over 250,000 clones; 88% were seen once. There are 15 residues in the CDR3. CDR1 is SEHNR, CDR2 FQNEAQ, per germline (reference sequence). V lost 10 bases and J lost 2, with 20 bases in between. The source material was peripheral blood. The chain links TRBV7-9 to TRBJ1-2; no reliable D call. The origin of this receptor is a woman between 35 and 50 years old who had recovered from COVID-19. CDR3 nucleotides: TGTGCCAACCACGCGGGGATGGGGAGGAACTATGGCTACACCTTC. It is translated as CANHAGMGRNYGYTF.